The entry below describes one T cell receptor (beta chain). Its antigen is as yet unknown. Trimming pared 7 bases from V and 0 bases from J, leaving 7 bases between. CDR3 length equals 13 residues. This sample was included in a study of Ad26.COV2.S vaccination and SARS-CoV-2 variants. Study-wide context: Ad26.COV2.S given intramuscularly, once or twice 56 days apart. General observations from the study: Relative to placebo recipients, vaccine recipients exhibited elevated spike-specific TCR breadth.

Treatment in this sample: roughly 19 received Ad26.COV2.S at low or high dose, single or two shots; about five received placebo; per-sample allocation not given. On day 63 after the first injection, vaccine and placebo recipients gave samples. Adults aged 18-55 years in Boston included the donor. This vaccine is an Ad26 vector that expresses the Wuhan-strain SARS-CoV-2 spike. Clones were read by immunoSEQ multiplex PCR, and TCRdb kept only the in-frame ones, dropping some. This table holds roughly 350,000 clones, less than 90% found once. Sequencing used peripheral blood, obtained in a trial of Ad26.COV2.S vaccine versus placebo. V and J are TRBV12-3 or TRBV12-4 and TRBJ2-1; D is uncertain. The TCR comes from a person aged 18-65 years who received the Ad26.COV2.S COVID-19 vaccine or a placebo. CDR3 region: CASTVSSYNEQFF. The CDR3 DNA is TGTGCCAGCACCGTTAGCTCCTACAATGAGCAGTTCTTC.